A single sample gave rise to the 24 T cell receptor beta chains below, sequenced in a study of OX40 agonist ivuxolimab in advanced cancers. The method was immunoSEQ multiplex PCR; TCRdb's version includes in-frame clones alone and lacks a portion of them. Of over 65,000 clones detected, about 85% appear once; the ten largest clones hold roughly 8.6%. Sequencing used CD4+ or CD8+ T cells sorted from blood, obtained in a trial of the OX40 agonist ivuxolimab. The receptors originated from an adult with an advanced solid tumor such as melanoma, head and neck, liver or kidney cancer.

The chain links TRBV29-1 to TRBJ2-2, with 10 bases aligning to TRBD1. The ends lost 4 bases at V and 4 bases at J; junction bases unmatched: 3. The V gene's germline CDR1 is SQVTM and CDR2 ANQGSEA. This CDR3 spans 14 amino acids. The CDR3 DNA reads as TGCAGCGTTGTAAGGGACAGGGGCACCGGGGAGCTGTTTTTT. Translating gives CSVVRDRGTGELFF.

CDR3 protein: CASSSGQGAGEQFF. The CDR3 DNA follows: TGTGCCAGCAGCTCGGGACAGGGGGCGGGTGAGCAGTTCTTC. The chain employs TRBV11-3 and TRBJ2-1, with 12 positions matching TRBD1. The CDR3 runs 14 residues. Germline CDR1 SGHNT, CDR2 YENEEA. After removal of 4 bases from V and 9 bases from J, the junction contained 4 bases not matched to a gene.

The V gene is TRBV5-4, the J gene TRBJ2-2; possibly TRBD1 for D (6 bases). Between the trimmed V and J ends, which lost 6 bases and 0 bases, there was a span of 15 bases. CDR3 size: 16 residues. Looked up from germline, CDR1 is SGHNT and CDR2 is YYREEE (reference sequence). The CDR3 nucleotides are TGTGCCAGCATCCAATTACGGGACACGAACACCGGGGAGCTGTTTTTT. Protein sequence: CASIQLRDTNTGELFF.

CDR3 sequence reads: CASTKTGDGNQPQHF. CDR3 nucleotide sequence: TGCGCCAGCACCAAAACAGGGGATGGCAATCAGCCCCAGCATTTT. The chain has TRBV5-1 and TRBJ1-5, with 7 bases fitting TRBD1. The CDR3 has 15 amino acids. After removal of 6 bases from V and 2 bases from J, the junction contained 8 bases not matched to a gene. Per germline, CDR1 SGHRS and CDR2 YFSETQ.

This clone was seen just once. This chain links TRBV28 with TRBJ1-3; a weak D match, TRBD1 (5 bases). CDR3 length: 17 residues. Trimming took 4 bases from V and 0 from J, leaving 16 bases between them. The germline V gene encodes CDR1 MDHEN and CDR2 SYDVKM. The CDR3: CASSSRGRGSSGNTIYF. CDR3 bases: TGTGCCAGCAGTTCCCGGGGCCGAGGGAGCTCTGGAAACACCATATATTTT. Full variable domain (missing parts from reference TRBV28 and TRBJ1-3): DVKVTQSSRYLVKRTGEKVFLECVQDMDHENMFWYRQDPGLGLRLIYFSYDVKMKEKGDIPEGYSVSREKKERFSLILESASTNQTSMYLCASSSRGRGSSGNTIYFGEGSWLTVV.

This chain connects TRBV6-6 to TRBJ2-2, with D maybe TRBD2 (6 bases). Germline V lookup: CDR1 MNHNY, CDR2 SVGAGI (reference sequence). This CDR3 contains 14 residues. Trimming removed 2 bases from V and 7 bases from J, with 11 bases in between. DNA of the CDR3: TGTGCCAGCAGTTACCTTACTAGCCTCGGGGAGCTGTTTTTT. It translates to CASSYLTSLGELFF.

The chain carries TRBV11-3 and TRBJ1-1; no firm D call. Trimming stripped 1 base from V and 8 bases from J, with 5 bases between. CDR3 length: 11 amino acids. CDR1 and CDR2 (germline): SGHNT, YENEEA. DNA of the CDR3: TGTGCCAGCAGCTTAGCCCTAGAAGCTTTCTTT. This gives the protein CASSLALEAFF.

V is TRBV7-3 and J is TRBJ2-3; D is unresolved. The CDR3 runs 15 residues. CDR1 is SGHTA, CDR2 FQGTGA, per germline. Trimming took 0 bases from V and 1 from J, leaving 8 bases between them. The CDR3 reads CASSLTTVRTDTQYF. For the CDR3, the DNA is TGTGCCAGCAGCTTAACTACAGTTCGCACAGATACGCAGTATTTT.

This chain connects TRBV29-1 to TRBJ2-2; D possibly corresponds to TRBD2 (7 bases). The V end was cut by 4 bases, the J end by 3 bases, with 9 bases between. The CDR3 is 13 residues long. Germline CDR1 reads SQVTM; CDR2 reads ANQGSEA. The chain's CDR3 is CSVGRGHTGELFF. The CDR3 nucleotides are TGCAGCGTTGGGCGGGGGCACACCGGGGAGCTGTTTTTT.

The rearrangement uses TRBV4-2 and TRBJ2-3; 9 nucleotides line up with TRBD2. Trimming removed 1 base from V and 11 bases from J; junction bases left unmatched: 7. CDR1 and CDR2 from the germline V gene are LGHNA and YNFKEQ. CDR3 length equals 14 residues. Here the CDR3 reads CASSQVGSGGLQYF. DNA of the CDR3: TGTGCCAGCAGCCAAGTGGGTAGCGGGGGATTGCAGTATTTT.

The chain joins TRBV29-1 to TRBJ2-3; 10 nucleotides match TRBD1. CDR1 and CDR2 (germline): SQVTM, ANQGSEA. The CDR3 is 15 amino acids. V lost 5 bases to trimming and J lost 8 bases; unmatched junction nucleotides: 13. CDR3 in DNA: TGCAGCGTTAACCGGGACAGGGGTTTGTTTGGTACGCAGTATTTT. It yields the protein CSVNRDRGLFGTQYF.

The chain recombines TRBV2 with TRBJ2-7; D is ambiguous. The CDR3 is 14 residues long. Trimming took off 1 base at V and 5 bases at J, with 12 bases between the two ends. Germline V gene lookup returns CDR1 SNHLY and CDR2 FYNNEI. The CDR3 is CASSEEVVKDEQYF. For the CDR3, the DNA is TGTGCCAGCAGTGAAGAGGTGGTTAAGGACGAGCAGTACTTC.

This sequence joins TRBV5-1 and TRBJ2-7; TRBD2 might be the D (5 bases). The ends were cut back, 0 bases at V and 7 bases at J, with 14 bases in the middle. The CDR3 runs to 14 residues. CDR1 and CDR2 from the germline V gene are SGHRS and YFSETQ. CDR3 coding DNA: TGCGCCAGCAGCTTGGATGGAGTCGGGGAAGAGCAGTACTTC. Protein: CASSLDGVGEEQYF.

The chain joins TRBV25-1 to TRBJ1-3; D might be TRBD1 (6 bases). Germline loops: CDR1 MGHDK, CDR2 SYGVNS. CDR3 length: 14 residues. V lost 8 bases to trimming and J lost 0 bases, with 11 bases between them. Written as DNA, the CDR3 is TGTGCCAGCGGAAGGGGGTCCTCTGGAAACACCATATATTTT. Translating it yields CASGRGSSGNTIYF.

This clone was seen only a few times. Because it lacks the conserved phenylalanine or tryptophan at the end, this CDR3 is likely a read error. The limits of the CDR3 on the DNA are not certain, so only TCRdb's listed CDR3 is given. The chain recombines TRBV11-3 with TRBJ2-3; the tabulated D call, TRBD2, remains unverified against the DNA. Germline V gives CDR1 SGHNT, CDR2 YENEEA. The CDR3 region is 9 residues in length, termini included. CDR3 sequence reads: CASSPFVGG.

The chain uses TRBV19 and TRBJ1-5, with TRBD1 identical over 7 bases. The length of the CDR3 is 14 residues. Trimming cost V 7 bases and J 6 bases; bases outside gene matches: 9. CDR1 and CDR2 from the germline V gene are LNHDA and SQIVND (reference sequence). The CDR3 DNA is TGTGCCAGTATGAGAGACAGGGTTGCTCAGCCCCAGCATTTT. Amino acids: CASMRDRVAQPQHF.

This clone has just one count. The V call is TRBV5-6, the J call TRBJ2-7; 7 bases agree with TRBD1. Germline CDR1 reads SGHDT; CDR2 reads YYEEEE. J lost 5 bases, V lost 4 bases, and 6 bases had no gene match. The CDR3 is 13 amino acids. CDR3 residues: CASSITGVNEQYF. The CDR3 DNA sequence: TGTGCCAGCAGCATAACAGGGGTCAACGAGCAGTACTTC. The full variable domain, with the rest looked up from reference TRBV5-6 and TRBJ2-7, is DAGVTQSPTHLIKTRGQQVTLRCSPKSGHDTVSWYQQALGQGPQFIFQYYEEEERQRGNFPDRFSGHQFPNYSSELNVNALLLGDSALYLCASSITGVNEQYFGPGTRLTVT.

Only a few counts were recorded for this clone. The chain carries TRBV30 and TRBJ1-1; D is unclear. CDR1 and CDR2 from the germline V gene are GTSNPN and SVGIG (reference sequence). The CDR3 spans 12 residues. V lost 2 bases to trimming and J lost 1 base, with 5 bases between them. CDR3 protein: CAWSKENTEAFF. The CDR3 coding sequence is TGTGCCTGGAGTAAAGAGAACACTGAAGCTTTCTTT.

CDR3 DNA: TGTGCCAGCAGCTCGACAGTTACGGATTCACCCCTCCACTTT. It codes for CASSSTVTDSPLHF. The chain is built from TRBV7-2 and TRBJ1-6; TRBD1 is a possible D gene (5 bases). The CDR3 is 14 amino acids. Germline V gene sequence: CDR1 SGHTA, CDR2 FQGNSA. V gave up 4 bases and J gave up 8 bases, with 12 bases separating them.

This clone was detected only a few times. This chain connects TRBV6-1 to TRBJ1-3; no clear D gene. Germline lookup yields CDR1 MNHNS and CDR2 SASEGT. This CDR3 region has 15 residues. The germline V and J ends were trimmed by 1 base and 4 bases, with 11 bases remaining between them. CDR3 protein: CASSEVWASGNTIYF. CDR3 DNA: TGTGCCAGCAGTGAAGTATGGGCGTCCGGAAACACCATATATTTT.

The V gene is TRBV2, the J gene TRBJ1-5; 8 nucleotides align to TRBD1. V shed 7 bases, J shed 1 base, and the junction held 6 bases outside the gene matches. The germline V gene encodes CDR1 SNHLY and CDR2 FYNNEI. This CDR3 is built from 15 residues. The CDR3 region has the DNA TGTGCCAGCACAGCAGGGGGCGGCAGCAATCAGCCCCAGCATTTT. Its protein is CASTAGGGSNQPQHF.

The gene calls are TRBV5-4 and TRBJ1-1; D gene unclear. The CDR3 contains 14 residues. V was shortened by 4 bases and J by 2 bases, with 12 bases between the two germline ends. CDR1 is SGHNT, CDR2 YYREEE, per germline (reference sequence). This chain's CDR3 is CASSPGRTNTEAFF. CDR3 coding DNA: TGTGCCAGCAGCCCCGGACGCACCAACACTGAAGCTTTCTTT.

The rearrangement joins TRBV28 to TRBJ1-6; D is uncertain. The CDR3 runs to 15 residues. V lost 3 bases and J 9 bases, leaving 15 bases between the germline ends. CDR1 MDHEN and CDR2 SYDVKM come from the germline V gene. The CDR3 DNA sequence: TGTGCCAGCAGTTTTACCGGGCCCCTGGGTTCACCCCTCCACTTT. Amino acids: CASSFTGPLGSPLHF.

The genes are TRBV30 and TRBJ2-7, with D unresolved. The ends were cut back, 3 bases at V and 3 bases at J, with 6 bases in the middle. The CDR3 consists of 11 residues. Germline lookup yields CDR1 GTSNPN and CDR2 SVGIG (reference sequence). CDR3 loop: CAWRKFYEQYF. CDR3 nucleotides: TGTGCCTGGAGGAAGTTCTACGAGCAGTACTTC.